This TCR beta chain originates from a study of cytomegalovirus exposure and HLA in healthy donors. Trimming took 7 bases from V and 6 from J, leaving 16 bases between them. This CDR3 is 13 amino acids long. Germline CDR1 and CDR2: SNHLY and FYNNEI. PCR employed 60 Vbeta and 13 Jbeta primers. Generated by immunoSEQ multiplex PCR, the TCRdb table keeps only in-frame clones and is missing some. The table has 120,000 to 150,000 clones, over 55% seen once. Sequencing input: PBMCs. The clonotype originates from a man aged 35 to 55 in good health and CMV-seronegative. J is TRBJ2-7 and V is TRBV2, with D perhaps matching TRBD1 (6 bases). CDR3 amino acids: CASNLEQGGEQYF. Written as DNA, the CDR3 is TGTGCCAGCAATTTGGAACAGGGCGGCGAGCAGTACTTC.